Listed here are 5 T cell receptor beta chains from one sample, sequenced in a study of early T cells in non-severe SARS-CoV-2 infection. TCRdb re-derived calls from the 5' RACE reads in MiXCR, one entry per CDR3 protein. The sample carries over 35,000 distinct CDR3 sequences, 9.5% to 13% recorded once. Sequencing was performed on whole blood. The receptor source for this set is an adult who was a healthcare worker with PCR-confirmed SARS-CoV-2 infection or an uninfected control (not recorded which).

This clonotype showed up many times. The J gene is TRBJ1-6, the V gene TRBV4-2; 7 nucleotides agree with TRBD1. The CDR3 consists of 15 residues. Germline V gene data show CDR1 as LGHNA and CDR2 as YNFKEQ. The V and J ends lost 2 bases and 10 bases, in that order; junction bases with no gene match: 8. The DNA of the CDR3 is TGTGCCAGCAGCCAATCCCGGGACAGAGGGTCACCCCTCCACTTT. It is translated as CASSQSRDRGSPLHF.

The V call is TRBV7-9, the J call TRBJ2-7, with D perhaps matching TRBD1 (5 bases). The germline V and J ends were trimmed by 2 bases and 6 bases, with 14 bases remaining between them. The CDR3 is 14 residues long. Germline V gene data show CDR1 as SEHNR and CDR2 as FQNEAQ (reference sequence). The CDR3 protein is CASSLLSQVSEQYF. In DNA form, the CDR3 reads TGTGCCAGCAGCTTATTATCACAGGTCTCCGAGCAGTACTTC.

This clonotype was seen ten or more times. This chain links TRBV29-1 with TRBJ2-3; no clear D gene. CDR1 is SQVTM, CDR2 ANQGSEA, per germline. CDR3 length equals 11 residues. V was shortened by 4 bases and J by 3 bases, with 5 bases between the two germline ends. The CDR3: CSVGRTDTQYF. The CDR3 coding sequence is TGCAGCGTTGGCAGAACAGATACGCAGTATTTT.

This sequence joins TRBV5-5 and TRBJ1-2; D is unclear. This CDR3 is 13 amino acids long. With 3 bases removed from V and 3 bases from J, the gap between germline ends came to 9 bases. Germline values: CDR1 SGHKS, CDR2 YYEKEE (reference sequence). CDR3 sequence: CASSSTDYYGYTF. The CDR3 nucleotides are TGTGCCAGCAGCTCAACAGATTACTATGGCTACACCTTC.

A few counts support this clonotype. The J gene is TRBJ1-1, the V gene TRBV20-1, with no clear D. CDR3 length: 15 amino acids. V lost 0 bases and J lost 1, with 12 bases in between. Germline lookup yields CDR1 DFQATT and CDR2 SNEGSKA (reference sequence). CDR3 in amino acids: CSARDRRSPNTEAFF. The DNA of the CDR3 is TGCAGTGCTAGAGATAGGCGGAGCCCGAACACTGAAGCTTTCTTT.